Below are 13 T cell receptor beta chains sequenced from a single sample in a study of blood T cells in healthy people across ages. It was with a sample-barcoded 5' primer and a J-beta primer mix that a second PCR of roughly 7 to 12 cycles was run. A single record per CDR3 protein comes from TCRdb applying MiXCR to the 5' RACE reads. The table includes approximately 680,000 distinct CDR3 sequences, roughly 32% detected once. The specimen sequenced was blood. Receptors originate from a woman at least 80 years old in good health.

This chain joins TRBV20-1 and TRBJ1-1; no clear D. Trimming shortened V by 5 bases and J by 1 base, and 11 bases separated the two germline ends. CDR1 is DFQATT, CDR2 SNEGSKA, per germline (reference sequence). This CDR3 comprises 13 residues. CDR3 region: CSAYHPSNTEAFF. The CDR3 DNA is TGCAGTGCTTATCACCCTTCGAACACTGAAGCTTTCTTT.

This clonotype was seen more than once but under ten times. V usage is TRBV12-3 or TRBV12-4 and J usage is TRBJ1-2; D may be TRBD1 (6 bases). Deletions cut 3 bases from V and 8 bases from J, with 13 bases between. CDR3 length: 13 amino acids. CDR3 protein: CASSFVTGDGYTF. CDR3 bases: TGTGCCAGCAGTTTTGTGACAGGAGACGGCTACACCTTC.

This clonotype was recorded at least ten times. The rearrangement uses TRBV3-1 and TRBJ1-4, with D uncertain. Germline CDR1 is LGHDT and CDR2 is YNNKEL (reference sequence). The length of the CDR3 is 18 residues. Trimming removed 0 bases from V and 0 bases from J, with 14 bases in between. For the CDR3, the DNA is TGTGCCAGCAGCCAAGATCGCGGGTTCAGTTCAACTAATGAAAAACTGTTTTTT. It specifies CASSQDRGFSSTNEKLFF.

A word on this clonotype: Just one base apart from a much larger clone, this may be a read error. The chain employs TRBV28 and TRBJ1-2; the match to TRBD1 covers 8 bases. CDR1 MDHEN and CDR2 SYDVKM come from the germline V gene. This CDR3 is built from 15 residues. After removal of 6 bases from V and 4 bases from J, the junction contained 10 bases not matched to a gene. CDR3 nucleotides: TGTGCCAGCAGCTTACTGGGACAGGTCCGCTATGGCTACACCTTC. Protein sequence: CASSLLGQVRYGYTF.

CDR3 nucleotide sequence: TGTGCCAGCAGCCAAGATCCCGGACAGGGTTACTACGAGCAGTACTTC. Protein: CASSQDPGQGYYEQYF. The rearrangement joins TRBV3-1 to TRBJ2-7, with TRBD1 matching 8 bases. Germline values: CDR1 LGHDT, CDR2 YNNKEL (reference sequence). The V gene end was trimmed by 0 bases and the J gene end by 3 bases; junction bases not matched to a gene: 7. This CDR3 has 16 residues.

The V and J genes are TRBV20-1 and TRBJ1-1, with D possibly TRBD1 on 6 matching bases. This CDR3 region has 15 residues. CDR1 and CDR2 from the germline V gene are DFQATT and SNEGSKA (reference sequence). The V and J ends lost 6 bases and 0 bases respectively, with 17 bases between them. Written as DNA, the CDR3 is TGCAGTGCCCGCGGGGATGGGGGCATGAACACTGAAGCTTTCTTT. Translated: CSARGDGGMNTEAFF.

At least ten counts were recorded for this clonotype. J is TRBJ2-7 and V is TRBV20-1; a possible D gene is TRBD2 (7 bases). V lost 6 bases, J lost 3 bases, and 15 bases lay in between. This CDR3 spans 13 amino acids. Germline V gene sequence: CDR1 DFQATT, CDR2 SNEGSKA (reference sequence). The CDR3 spells CSALGGGHYEQYF. CDR3 bases: TGCAGTGCCCTTGGGGGGGGGCACTACGAGCAGTACTTC.

The table lists this clonotype with a few counts. The rearrangement joins TRBV7-6 to TRBJ1-1; the D is unclear. CDR1 is SGHVS and CDR2 is FNYEAQ in the germline V gene. The CDR3 runs 16 residues. Trimming left V 1 base short and J 1 base short, with 13 bases between. This CDR3 reads CASSLVSNAPNTEAFF. The DNA of the CDR3 is TGTGCCAGCAGCTTAGTCTCTAACGCCCCGAACACTGAAGCTTTCTTT.

This clonotype has at least ten counts. The chain links TRBV7-6 to TRBJ1-1; 8 positions match TRBD1. Germline-derived CDR1 and CDR2 are SGHVS and FNYEAQ. V gave up 5 bases and J gave up 0 bases; unmatched junction bases: 11. This CDR3 spans 17 amino acids. The chain's CDR3 is CASSRGGTGGLNTEAFF. As DNA, the CDR3 is TGTGCCAGCAGCCGCGGGGGGACAGGTGGTCTGAACACTGAAGCTTTCTTT.

This clonotype was seen ten or more times. J is TRBJ1-1 and V is TRBV7-8; D is ambiguous. V lost 10 bases to trimming and J lost 3 bases, with 18 bases between them. The CDR3 totals 14 residues. CDR1 and CDR2 (germline): SGHVS, FQNEAQ. The CDR3 region is CATLSGGIDTEAFF. CDR3 sequence (DNA): TGTGCCACCCTCTCAGGTGGTATCGACACTGAAGCTTTCTTT.

This clonotype was counted ten times or more. V and J are TRBV27 and TRBJ2-5; D is ambiguous. From germline, CDR1 is MNHEY and CDR2 SMNVEV (reference sequence). V lost 4 bases and J 4 bases, leaving 10 bases between the germline ends. The CDR3 is 13 residues long. The CDR3 region is CASSSWVRETQYF. The CDR3 DNA sequence: TGTGCCAGCAGTTCGTGGGTTAGAGAGACCCAGTACTTC.

This clonotype was observed a handful of times. One base away lies a much larger clone, so this may be a sequencing read error. The chain combines TRBV6-2 or TRBV6-3 with TRBJ2-1, with D hard to call. V lost 8 bases and J 8 bases, leaving 19 bases between the germline ends. The germline CDR1 and CDR2 sequences are MNHEY and SVGEGT. This CDR3 has 14 amino acids. The CDR3 loop is CASGPAATLYEQFF. CDR3 DNA: TGTGCCAGCGGTCCTGCGGCTACCCTCTATGAGCAGTTCTTC.

Points on this clonotype: The conserved phenylalanine or tryptophan is not found at the CDR3 terminus, so this likely reflects a read error. This rearrangement joins TRBV14 to TRBJ1-4, with TRBD1 identical over 9 bases. Per the germline V gene, CDR1 is SGHDN and CDR2 is FVKESK. CDR3 length equals 14 residues. V gave up 6 bases and J gave up 10 bases; unmatched junction bases: 9. The CDR3 DNA sequence: TGTGCCAGCAGTCGGGACAGGGATTCTGCAAAACTGTTTTGT. It codes for CASSRDRDSAKLFC.